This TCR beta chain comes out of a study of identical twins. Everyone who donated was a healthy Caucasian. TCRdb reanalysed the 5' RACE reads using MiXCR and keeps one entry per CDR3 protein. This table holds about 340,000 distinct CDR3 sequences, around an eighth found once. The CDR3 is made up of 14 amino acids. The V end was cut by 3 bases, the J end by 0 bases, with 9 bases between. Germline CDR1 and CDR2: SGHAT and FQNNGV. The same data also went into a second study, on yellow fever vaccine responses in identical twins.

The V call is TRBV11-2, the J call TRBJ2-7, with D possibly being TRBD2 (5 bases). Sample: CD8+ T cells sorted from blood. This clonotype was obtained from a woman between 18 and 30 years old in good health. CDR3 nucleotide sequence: TGTGCCAGCAGCTTTGGGAGCGGCTCCTACGAGCAGTACTTC. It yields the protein CASSFGSGSYEQYF. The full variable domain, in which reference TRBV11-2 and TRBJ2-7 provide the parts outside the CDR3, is EAGVAQSPRYKIIEKRQSVAFWCNPISGHATLYWYQQILGQGPKLLIQFQNNGVVDDSQLPKDRFSAERLKGVDSTLKIQPAKLEDSAVYLCASSFGSGSYEQYFGPGTRLTVT.